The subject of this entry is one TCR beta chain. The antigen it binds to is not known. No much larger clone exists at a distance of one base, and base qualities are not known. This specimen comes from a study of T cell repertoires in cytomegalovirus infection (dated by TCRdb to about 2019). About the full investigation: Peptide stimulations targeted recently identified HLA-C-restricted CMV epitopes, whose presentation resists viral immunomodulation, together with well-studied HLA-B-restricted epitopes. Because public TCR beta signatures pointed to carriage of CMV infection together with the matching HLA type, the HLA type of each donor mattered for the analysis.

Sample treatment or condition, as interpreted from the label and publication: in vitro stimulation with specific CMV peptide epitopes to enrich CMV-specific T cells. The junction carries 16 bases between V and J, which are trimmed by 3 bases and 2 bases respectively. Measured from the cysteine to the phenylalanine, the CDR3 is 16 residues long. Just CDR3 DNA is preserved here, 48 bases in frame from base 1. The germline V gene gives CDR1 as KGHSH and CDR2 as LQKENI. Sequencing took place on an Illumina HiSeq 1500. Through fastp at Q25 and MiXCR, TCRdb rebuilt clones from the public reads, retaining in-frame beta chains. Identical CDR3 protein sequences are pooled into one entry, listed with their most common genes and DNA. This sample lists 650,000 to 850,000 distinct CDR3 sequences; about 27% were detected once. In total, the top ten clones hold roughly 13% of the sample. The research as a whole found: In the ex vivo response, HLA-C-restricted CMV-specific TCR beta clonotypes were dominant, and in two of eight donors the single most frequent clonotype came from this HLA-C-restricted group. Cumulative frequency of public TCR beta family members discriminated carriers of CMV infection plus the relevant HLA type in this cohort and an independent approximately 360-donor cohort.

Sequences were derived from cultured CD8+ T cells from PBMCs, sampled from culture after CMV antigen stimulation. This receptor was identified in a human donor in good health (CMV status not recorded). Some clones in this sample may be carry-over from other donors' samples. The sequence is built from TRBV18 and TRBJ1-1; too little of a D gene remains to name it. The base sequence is TGTGCCAGCTCACCCCCCGGGCCGGATAGCAACACTGAAGCTTTCTTT. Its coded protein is CASSPPGPDSNTEAFF.